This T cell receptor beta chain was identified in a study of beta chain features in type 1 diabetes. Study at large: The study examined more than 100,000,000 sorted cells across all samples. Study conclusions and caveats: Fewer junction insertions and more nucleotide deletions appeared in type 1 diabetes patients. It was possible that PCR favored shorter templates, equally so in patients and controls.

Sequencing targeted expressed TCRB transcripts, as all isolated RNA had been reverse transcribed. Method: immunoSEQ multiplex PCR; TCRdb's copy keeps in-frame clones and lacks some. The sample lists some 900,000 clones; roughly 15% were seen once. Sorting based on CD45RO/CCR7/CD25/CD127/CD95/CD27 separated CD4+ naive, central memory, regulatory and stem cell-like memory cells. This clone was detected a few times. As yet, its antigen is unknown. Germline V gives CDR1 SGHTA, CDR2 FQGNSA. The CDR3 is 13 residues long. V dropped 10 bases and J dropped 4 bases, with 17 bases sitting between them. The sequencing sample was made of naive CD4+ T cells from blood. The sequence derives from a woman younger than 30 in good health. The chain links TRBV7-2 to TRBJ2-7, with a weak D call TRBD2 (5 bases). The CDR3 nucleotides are TGTGCCACCAGTGGTGGGAGAGGGTACGAGCAGTACTTC. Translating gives CATSGGRGYEQYF.